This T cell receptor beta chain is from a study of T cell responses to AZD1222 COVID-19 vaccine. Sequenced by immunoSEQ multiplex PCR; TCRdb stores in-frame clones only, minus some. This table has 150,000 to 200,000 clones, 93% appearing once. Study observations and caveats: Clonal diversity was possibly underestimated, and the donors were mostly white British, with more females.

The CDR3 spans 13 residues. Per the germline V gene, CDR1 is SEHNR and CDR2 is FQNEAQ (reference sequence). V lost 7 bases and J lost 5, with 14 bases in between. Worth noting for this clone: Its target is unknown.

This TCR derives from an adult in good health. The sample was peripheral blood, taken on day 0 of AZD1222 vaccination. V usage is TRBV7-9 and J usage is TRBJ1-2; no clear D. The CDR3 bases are TGTGCCAGCACCCGCTCAGGCCTGTATGGCTACACCTTC. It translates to CASTRSGLYGYTF.